This note documents a single T cell receptor beta chain sequence. Its antigen is not known. CDR1 is SGHRS, CDR2 YFSETQ, per germline. This CDR3 comprises 19 residues. Trimming took 3 bases from V and 2 from J; bases not matched to a gene: 14. The data were obtained in a study of OX40 agonist ivuxolimab in advanced cancers. Study-wide background: Given to patients was ivuxolimab, an agonistic anti-OX40 (CD134) antibody.

The table came from immunoSEQ multiplex PCR; TCRdb's copy has only in-frame clones and leaves some out. Here the sample spans approximately 30,000 clones, more than 70% being singletons. Study-wide points: No antigen was identified for the clonally expanded peripheral T cells.

The source material was CD4+ or CD8+ T cells sorted from blood, sampled in a trial of the OX40 agonist ivuxolimab. This receptor was obtained from an adult with an advanced solid tumor such as melanoma, head and neck, liver or kidney cancer. The chain joins TRBV5-1 to TRBJ2-2, with 9 nucleotides matching TRBD1. The DNA of the CDR3 is TGCGCCAGCAGCTACCTTCCGGGACAGGGTACGGTCAACACCGGGGAGCTGTTTTTT. Translation gives CASSYLPGQGTVNTGELFF.